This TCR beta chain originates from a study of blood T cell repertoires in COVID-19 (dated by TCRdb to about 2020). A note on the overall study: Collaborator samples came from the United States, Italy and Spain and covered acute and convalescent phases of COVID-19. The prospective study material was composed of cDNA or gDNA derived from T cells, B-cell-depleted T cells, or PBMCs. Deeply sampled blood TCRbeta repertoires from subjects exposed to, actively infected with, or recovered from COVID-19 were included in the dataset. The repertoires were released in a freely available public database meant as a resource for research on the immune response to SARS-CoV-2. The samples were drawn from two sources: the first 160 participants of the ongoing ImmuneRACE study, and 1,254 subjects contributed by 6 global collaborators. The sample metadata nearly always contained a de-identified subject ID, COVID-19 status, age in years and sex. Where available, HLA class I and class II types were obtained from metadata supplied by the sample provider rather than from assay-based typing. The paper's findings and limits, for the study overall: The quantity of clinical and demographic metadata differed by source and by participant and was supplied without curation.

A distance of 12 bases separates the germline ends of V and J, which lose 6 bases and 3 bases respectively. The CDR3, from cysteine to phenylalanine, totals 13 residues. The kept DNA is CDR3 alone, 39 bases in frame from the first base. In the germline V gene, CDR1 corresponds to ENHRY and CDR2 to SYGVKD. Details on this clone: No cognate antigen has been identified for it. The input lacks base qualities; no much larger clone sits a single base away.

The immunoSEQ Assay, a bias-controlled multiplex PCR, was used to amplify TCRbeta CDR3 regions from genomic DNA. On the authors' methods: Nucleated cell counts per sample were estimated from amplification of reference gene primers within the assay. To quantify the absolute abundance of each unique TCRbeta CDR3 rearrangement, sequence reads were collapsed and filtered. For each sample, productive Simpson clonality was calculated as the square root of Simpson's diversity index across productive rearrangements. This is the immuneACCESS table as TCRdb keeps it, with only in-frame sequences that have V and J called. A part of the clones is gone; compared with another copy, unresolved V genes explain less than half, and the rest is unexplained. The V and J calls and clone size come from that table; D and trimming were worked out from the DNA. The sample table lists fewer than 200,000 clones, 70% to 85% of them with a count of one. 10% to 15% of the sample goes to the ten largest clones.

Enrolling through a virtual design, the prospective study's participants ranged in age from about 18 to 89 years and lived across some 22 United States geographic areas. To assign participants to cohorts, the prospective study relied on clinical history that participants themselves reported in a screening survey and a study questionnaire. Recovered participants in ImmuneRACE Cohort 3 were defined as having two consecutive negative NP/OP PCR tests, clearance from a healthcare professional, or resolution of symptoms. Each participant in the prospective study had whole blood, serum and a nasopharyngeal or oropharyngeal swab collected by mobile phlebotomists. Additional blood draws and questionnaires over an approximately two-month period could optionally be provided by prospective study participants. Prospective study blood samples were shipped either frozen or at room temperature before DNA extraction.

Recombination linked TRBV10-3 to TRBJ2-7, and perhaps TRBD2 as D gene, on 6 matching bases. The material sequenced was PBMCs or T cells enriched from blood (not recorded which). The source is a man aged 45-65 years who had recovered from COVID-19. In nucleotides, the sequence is TGTGCCATCAGCGCAGCGGGTTACTACGAGCAGTACTTC. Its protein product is CAISAAGYYEQYF.